The present TCR beta chain was sequenced within a study of OX40 agonist ivuxolimab in advanced cancers. As regards this clone: Its matching antigen is unknown.

Whole-study findings and limits: Clonal expansion from baseline to week 6 occurred in both CD4+ and CD8+ T cells. In the 0.1-3.0 mg/kg groups, partial responders showed among the lowest expansion.

Sequenced by immunoSEQ multiplex PCR; TCRdb stores in-frame clones only, minus some. The sample yields tens of thousands of clones, more than 90% seen once. Blood was sampled at baseline, cycle 4 day 1, and cycle 7 day 1. V gave up 1 base and J gave up 6 bases, with 14 bases separating them. Germline V gene data show CDR1 as SGDLS and CDR2 as YYNGEE. The CDR3 runs 15 residues. This chain links TRBV9 with TRBJ2-1; D assignment may be TRBD1 or TRBD2 (5 bases each). The sample consisted of CD4+ or CD8+ T cells sorted from blood, taken in a trial of the OX40 agonist ivuxolimab. The sequence was collected from an adult with an advanced solid tumor such as melanoma, head and neck, liver or kidney cancer. This CDR3 reads CASSVRGSFINEQFF. The CDR3 region has the DNA TGTGCCAGCAGCGTACGGGGCTCGTTTATCAATGAGCAGTTCTTC.